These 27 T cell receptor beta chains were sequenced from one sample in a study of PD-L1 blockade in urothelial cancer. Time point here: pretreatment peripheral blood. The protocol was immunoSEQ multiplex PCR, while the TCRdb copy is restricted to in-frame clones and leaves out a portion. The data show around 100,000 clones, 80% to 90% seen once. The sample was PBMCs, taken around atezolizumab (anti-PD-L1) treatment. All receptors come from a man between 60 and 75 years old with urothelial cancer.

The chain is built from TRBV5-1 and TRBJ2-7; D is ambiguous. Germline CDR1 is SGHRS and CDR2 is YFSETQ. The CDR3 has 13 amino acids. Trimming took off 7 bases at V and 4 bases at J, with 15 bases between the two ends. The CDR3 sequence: CASRVGARYEQYF. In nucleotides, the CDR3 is TGCGCCAGCCGGGTGGGTGCGAGATACGAGCAGTACTTC.

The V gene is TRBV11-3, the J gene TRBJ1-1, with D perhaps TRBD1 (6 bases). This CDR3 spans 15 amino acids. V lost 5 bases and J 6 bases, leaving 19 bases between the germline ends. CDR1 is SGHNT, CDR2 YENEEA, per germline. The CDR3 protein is CASSGGQQVLAEAFF. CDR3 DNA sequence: TGTGCCAGCAGCGGGGGCCAACAGGTTTTAGCTGAAGCTTTCTTT.

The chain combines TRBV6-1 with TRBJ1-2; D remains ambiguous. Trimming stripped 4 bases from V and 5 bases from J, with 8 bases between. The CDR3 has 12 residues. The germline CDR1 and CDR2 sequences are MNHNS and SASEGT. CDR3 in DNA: TGTGCCAGCAGTGGATCGGGATATGGCTACACCTTC. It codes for CASSGSGYGYTF.

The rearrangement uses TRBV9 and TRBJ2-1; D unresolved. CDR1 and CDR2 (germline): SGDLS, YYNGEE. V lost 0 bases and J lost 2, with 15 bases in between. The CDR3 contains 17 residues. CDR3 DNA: TGTGCCAGCAGCGTAGGATCGAGTACCACGCCCTACAATGAGCAGTTCTTC. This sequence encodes CASSVGSSTTPYNEQFF.

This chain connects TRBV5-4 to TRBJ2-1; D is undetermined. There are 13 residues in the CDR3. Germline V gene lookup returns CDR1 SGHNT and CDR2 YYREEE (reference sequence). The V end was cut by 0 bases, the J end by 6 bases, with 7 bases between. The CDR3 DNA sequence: TGTGCCAGCAGCTTGGTAGTACCCAATGAGCAGTTCTTC. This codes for CASSLVVPNEQFF.

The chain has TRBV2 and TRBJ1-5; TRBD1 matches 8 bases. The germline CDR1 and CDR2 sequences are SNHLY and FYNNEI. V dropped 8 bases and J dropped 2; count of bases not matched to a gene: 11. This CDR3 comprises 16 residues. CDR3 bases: TGTGCCAGCCGACGGCGACAGGGGATAGGCAATCAGCCCCAGCATTTT. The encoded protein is CASRRRQGIGNQPQHF.

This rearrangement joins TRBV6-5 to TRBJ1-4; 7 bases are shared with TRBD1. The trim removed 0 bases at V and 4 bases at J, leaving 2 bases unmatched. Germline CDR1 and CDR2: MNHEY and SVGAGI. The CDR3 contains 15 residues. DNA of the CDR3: TGTGCCAGCAGTTACTCTGGGACAGTTAATGAAAAACTGTTTTTT. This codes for CASSYSGTVNEKLFF.

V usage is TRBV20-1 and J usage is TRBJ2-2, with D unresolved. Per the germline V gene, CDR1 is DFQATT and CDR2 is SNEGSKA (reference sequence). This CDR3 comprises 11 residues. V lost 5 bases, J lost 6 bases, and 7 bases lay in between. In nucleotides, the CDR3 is TGCAGTGCTCCCTCGGCCGGGGAGCTGTTTTTT. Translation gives CSAPSAGELFF.

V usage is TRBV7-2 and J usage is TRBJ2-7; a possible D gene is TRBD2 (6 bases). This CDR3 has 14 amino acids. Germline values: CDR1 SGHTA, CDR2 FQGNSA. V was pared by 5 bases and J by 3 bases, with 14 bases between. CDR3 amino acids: CASSVDSSGYEQYF. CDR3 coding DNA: TGTGCCAGCAGCGTAGATAGTAGCGGCTACGAGCAGTACTTC.

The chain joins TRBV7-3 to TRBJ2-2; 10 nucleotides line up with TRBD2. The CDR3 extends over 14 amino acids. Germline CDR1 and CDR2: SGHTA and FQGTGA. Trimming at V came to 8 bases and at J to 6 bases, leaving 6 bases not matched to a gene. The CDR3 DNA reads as TGTGCCAGCGGGGGGACTAGCGTTCCCGGGGAGCTGTTTTTT. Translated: CASGGTSVPGELFF.

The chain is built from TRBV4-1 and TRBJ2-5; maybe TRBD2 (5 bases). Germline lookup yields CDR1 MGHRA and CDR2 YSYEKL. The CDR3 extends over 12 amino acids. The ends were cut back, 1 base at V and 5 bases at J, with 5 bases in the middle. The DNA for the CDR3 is TGCGCCAGCAGCCAAGCGGGGGAGACCCAGTACTTC. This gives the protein CASSQAGETQYF.

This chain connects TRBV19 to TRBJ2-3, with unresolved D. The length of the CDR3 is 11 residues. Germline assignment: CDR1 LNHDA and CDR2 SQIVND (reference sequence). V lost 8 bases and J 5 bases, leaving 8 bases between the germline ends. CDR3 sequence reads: CASSSGDTQYF. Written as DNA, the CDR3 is TGTGCCAGTTCTTCAGGAGATACGCAGTATTTT.

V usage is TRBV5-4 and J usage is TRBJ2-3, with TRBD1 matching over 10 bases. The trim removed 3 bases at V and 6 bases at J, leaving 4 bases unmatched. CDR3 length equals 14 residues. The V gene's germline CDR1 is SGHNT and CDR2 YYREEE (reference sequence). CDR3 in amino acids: CASSSGTGVDTQYF. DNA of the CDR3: TGTGCCAGCAGCTCCGGGACAGGGGTTGATACGCAGTATTTT.

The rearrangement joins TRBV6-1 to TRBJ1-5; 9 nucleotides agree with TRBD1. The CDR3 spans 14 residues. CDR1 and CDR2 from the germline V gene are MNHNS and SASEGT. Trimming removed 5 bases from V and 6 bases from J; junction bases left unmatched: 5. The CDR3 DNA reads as TGTGCCAGCAGTAGGGACAGGGCCTCTCAGCCCCAGCATTTT. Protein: CASSRDRASQPQHF.

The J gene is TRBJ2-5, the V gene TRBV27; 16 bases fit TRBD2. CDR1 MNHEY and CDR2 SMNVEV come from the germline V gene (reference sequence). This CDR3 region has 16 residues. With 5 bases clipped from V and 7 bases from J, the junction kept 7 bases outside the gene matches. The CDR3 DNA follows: TGTGCCAGCAGTCAAACCGGGACTAGCGGGAGGGGGACCCAGTACTTC. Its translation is CASSQTGTSGRGTQYF.

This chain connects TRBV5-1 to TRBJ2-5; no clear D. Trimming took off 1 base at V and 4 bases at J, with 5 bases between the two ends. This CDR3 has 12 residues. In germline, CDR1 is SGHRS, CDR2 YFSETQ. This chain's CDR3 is CASSLTGETQYF. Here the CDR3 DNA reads TGCGCCAGCAGCTTGACTGGAGAGACCCAGTACTTC.

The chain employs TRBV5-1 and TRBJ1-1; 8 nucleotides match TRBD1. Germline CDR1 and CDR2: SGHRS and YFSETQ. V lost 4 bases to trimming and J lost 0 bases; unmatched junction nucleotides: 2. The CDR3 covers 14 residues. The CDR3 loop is CASSTGQVNTEAFF. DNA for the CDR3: TGCGCCAGCAGCACGGGACAGGTGAACACTGAAGCTTTCTTT. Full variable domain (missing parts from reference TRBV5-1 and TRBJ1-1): KAGVTQTPRYLIKTRGQQVTLSCSPISGHRSVSWYQQTPGQGLQFLFEYFSETQRNKGNFPGRFSGRQFSNSRSEMNVSTLELGDSALYLCASSTGQVNTEAFFGQGTRLTVV.

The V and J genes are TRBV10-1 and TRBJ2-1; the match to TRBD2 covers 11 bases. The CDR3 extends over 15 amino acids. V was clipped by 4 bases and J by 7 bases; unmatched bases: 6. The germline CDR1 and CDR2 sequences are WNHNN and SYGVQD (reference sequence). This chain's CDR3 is CASSGRTSGRNEQFF. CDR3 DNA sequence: TGCGCCAGCAGTGGGAGAACTAGCGGGAGAAATGAGCAGTTCTTC.

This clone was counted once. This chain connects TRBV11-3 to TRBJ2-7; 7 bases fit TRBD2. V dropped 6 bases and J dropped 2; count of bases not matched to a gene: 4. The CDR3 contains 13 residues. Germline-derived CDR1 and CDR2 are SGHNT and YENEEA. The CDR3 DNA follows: TGTGCCAGCAGTCCGGGGGGTACCTACGAGCAGTACTTC. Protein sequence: CASSPGGTYEQYF.

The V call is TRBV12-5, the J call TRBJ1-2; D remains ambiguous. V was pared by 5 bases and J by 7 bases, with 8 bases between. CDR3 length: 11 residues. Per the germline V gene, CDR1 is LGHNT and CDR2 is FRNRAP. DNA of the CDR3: TGTGCTAGTGGTGACACTTCTGGCTACACCTTC. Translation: CASGDTSGYTF.

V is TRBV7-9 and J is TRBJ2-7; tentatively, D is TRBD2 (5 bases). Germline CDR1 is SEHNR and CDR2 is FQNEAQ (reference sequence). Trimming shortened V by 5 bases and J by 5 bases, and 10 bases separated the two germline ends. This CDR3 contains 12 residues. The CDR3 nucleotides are TGTGCCAGCAGCCCCGACGGGGACGAGCAGTACTTC. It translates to CASSPDGDEQYF.

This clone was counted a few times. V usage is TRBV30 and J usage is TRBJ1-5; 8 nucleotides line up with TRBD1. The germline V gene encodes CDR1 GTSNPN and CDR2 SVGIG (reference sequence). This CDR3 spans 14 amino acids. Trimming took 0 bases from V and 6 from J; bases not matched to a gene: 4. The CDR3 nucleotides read TGTGCCTGGAGTGTACAGGGGGGAGTTCAGCCCCAGCATTTT. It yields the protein CAWSVQGGVQPQHF.

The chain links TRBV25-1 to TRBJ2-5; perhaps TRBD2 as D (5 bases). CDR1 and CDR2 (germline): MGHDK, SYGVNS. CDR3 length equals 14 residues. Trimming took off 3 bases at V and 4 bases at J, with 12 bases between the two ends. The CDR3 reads CASSDPNAGETQYF. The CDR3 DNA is TGTGCCAGCAGTGACCCAAATGCGGGAGAGACCCAGTACTTC. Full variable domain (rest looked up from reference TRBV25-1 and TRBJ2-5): EADIYQTPRYLVIGTGKKITLECSQTMGHDKMYWYQQDPGMELHLIHYSYGVNSTEKGDLSSESTVSRIRTEHFPLTLESARPSHTSQYLCASSDPNAGETQYFGPGTRLLVL.

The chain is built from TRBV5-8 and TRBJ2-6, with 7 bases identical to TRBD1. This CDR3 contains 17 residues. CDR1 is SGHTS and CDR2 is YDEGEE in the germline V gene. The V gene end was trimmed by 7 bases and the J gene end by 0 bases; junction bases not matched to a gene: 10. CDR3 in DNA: TGTGCCAGCGGGCCCGGGACAGACCCCTCTGGGGCCAACGTCCTGACTTTC. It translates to CASGPGTDPSGANVLTF.

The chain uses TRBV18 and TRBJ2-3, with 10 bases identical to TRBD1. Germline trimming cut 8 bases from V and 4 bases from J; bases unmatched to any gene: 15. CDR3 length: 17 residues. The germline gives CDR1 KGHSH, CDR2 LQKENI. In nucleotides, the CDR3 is TGTGCCAGCAGGACTGACAGGGGGCCCCCCATGGCAGATACGCAGTATTTT. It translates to CASRTDRGPPMADTQYF.

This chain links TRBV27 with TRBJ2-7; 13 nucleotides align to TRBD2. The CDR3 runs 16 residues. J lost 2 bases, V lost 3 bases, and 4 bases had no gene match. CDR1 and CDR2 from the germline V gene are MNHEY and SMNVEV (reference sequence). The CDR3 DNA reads TGTGCCAGCAGTTTCGGGACTAGCGGGAATACCTACGAGCAGTACTTC. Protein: CASSFGTSGNTYEQYF.

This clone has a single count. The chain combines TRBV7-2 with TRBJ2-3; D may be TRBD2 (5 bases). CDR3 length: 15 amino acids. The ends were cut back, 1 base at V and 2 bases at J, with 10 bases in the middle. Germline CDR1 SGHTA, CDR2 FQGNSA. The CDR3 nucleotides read TGTGCCAGCAGCTTAGATGGCGGGCCCACAGATACGCAGTATTTT. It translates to CASSLDGGPTDTQYF. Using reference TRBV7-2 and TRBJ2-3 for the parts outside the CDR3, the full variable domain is GAGVSQSPSNKVTEKGKDVELRCDPISGHTALYWYRQSLGQGLEFLIYFQGNSAPDKSGLPSDRFSAERTGGSVSTLTIQRTQQEDSAVYLCASSLDGGPTDTQYFGPGTRLTVL.